This T cell receptor beta chain was captured by sequencing in a study of early T cells in non-severe SARS-CoV-2 infection. This clonotype was recorded a few times. This CDR3 is built from 14 residues. The ends were cut back, 6 bases at V and 4 bases at J, with 13 bases in the middle. The germline V gene encodes CDR1 MNHEY and CDR2 SVGEGT. Each CDR3 protein is one row after TCRdb ran MiXCR on the 5' RACE reads. Of about 50,000 distinct CDR3 sequences in the sample, about 10% were seen once. The clonotype was recovered from an adult who was a healthcare worker with PCR-confirmed SARS-CoV-2 infection or an uninfected control (not recorded which). The sequenced sample consisted of whole blood. The chain uses TRBV6-2 or TRBV6-3 and TRBJ2-4, with a possible D match to TRBD2 (6 bases). The CDR3 region has the DNA TGTGCCAGCAGCAGCGGGCTGGGGAAAAACATTCAGTACTTC. Amino acids: CASSSGLGKNIQYF.